The 19 T cell receptor beta chains presented below share a single source sample, sequenced in a study of blood T cell repertoires in COVID-19. Here immunoSEQ multiplex PCR was the method, and the copy in TCRdb shows in-frame clones only, minus some. This sample has 200,000 or so clones, with roughly 80% found just once. The sample comprised peripheral blood. The receptor set was obtained from an elderly woman with acute or convalescent COVID-19.

J is TRBJ2-2 and V is TRBV5-1, with D perhaps TRBD2 (5 bases). Deletions cut 5 bases from V and 4 bases from J, with 12 bases between. The CDR3 is 14 amino acids. Germline V CDR1 and CDR2: SGHRS, YFSETQ. CDR3: CASSYDYLTGELFF. As DNA, the CDR3 is TGCGCCAGCAGTTATGACTACCTCACCGGGGAGCTGTTTTTT. The complete variable domain, with remaining parts taken from reference TRBV5-1 and TRBJ2-2, reads KAGVTQTPRYLIKTRGQQVTLSCSPISGHRSVSWYQQTPGQGLQFLFEYFSETQRNKGNFPGRFSGRQFSNSRSEMNVSTLELGDSALYLCASSYDYLTGELFFGEGSRLTVL.

This chain connects TRBV11-2 to TRBJ1-1; 8 bases agree with TRBD1. Germline lookup yields CDR1 SGHAT and CDR2 FQNNGV. CDR3 length equals 14 residues. The V gene end was trimmed by 5 bases and the J gene end by 4 bases; junction bases not matched to a gene: 6. The CDR3 spells CASSPGQGGTEAFF. CDR3 DNA: TGTGCCAGCAGCCCCGGACAGGGCGGCACTGAAGCTTTCTTT.

In this sample, this clone turned up once. V usage is TRBV19 and J usage is TRBJ1-2; possibly TRBD1 for D (6 bases). The CDR3 is made up of 13 amino acids. V lost 7 bases and J 5 bases, leaving 14 bases between the germline ends. The germline CDR1 and CDR2 sequences are LNHDA and SQIVND (reference sequence). Written as DNA, the CDR3 is TGTGCCAGTACGAGGGGGTCGGGTTATGGCTACACCTTC. Encoded protein: CASTRGSGYGYTF.

This rearrangement joins TRBV14 to TRBJ2-5; tentatively, D is TRBD2 (6 bases). CDR1 SGHDN and CDR2 FVKESK come from the germline V gene. The ends were cut back, 4 bases at V and 0 bases at J, with 12 bases in the middle. This CDR3 comprises 15 residues. The CDR3 DNA is TGTGCCAGCAGCCCGAGCGGGCGGTACCAAGAGACCCAGTACTTC. Translated, it gives CASSPSGRYQETQYF.

The J gene is TRBJ2-5, the V gene TRBV5-1, with D perhaps TRBD1 (5 bases). This CDR3 contains 14 residues. CDR1 SGHRS and CDR2 YFSETQ come from the germline V gene. Trimming left V 0 bases short and J 3 bases short, with 9 bases between. CDR3 sequence: CASSLDQGKETQYF. CDR3 in DNA: TGCGCCAGCAGCTTGGACCAGGGTAAAGAGACCCAGTACTTC.

J is TRBJ1-2 and V is TRBV6-5; the D is unclear. Germline V gives CDR1 MNHEY, CDR2 SVGAGI. V was trimmed by 0 bases and J by 6 bases, leaving 14 bases between them. This CDR3 has 15 residues. This CDR3 is CASSYSKRESNGYTF. In nucleotides, the CDR3 is TGTGCCAGCAGTTACTCGAAGAGGGAGTCCAATGGCTACACCTTC.

This sequence joins TRBV11-2 and TRBJ2-7; TRBD2 matches at 8 bases. From germline, CDR1 is SGHAT and CDR2 FQNNGV. The CDR3 sequence is 15 residues long. The J segment lost 1 base and the V segment lost 2 bases, leaving 4 bases of the junction unmatched. The CDR3 loop reads CASSLRSGGSYEQYF. CDR3 nucleotide sequence: TGTGCCAGCAGCTTAAGAAGCGGGGGTTCCTACGAGCAGTACTTC.

The chain uses TRBV7-2 and TRBJ2-5; D is unresolved. The CDR3 totals 14 residues. Germline assignment: CDR1 SGHTA and CDR2 FQGNSA. Trimming took off 1 base at V and 2 bases at J, with 8 bases between the two ends. The CDR3, as DNA: TGTGCCAGCAGCTTAGGACGGGTTCAAGAGACCCAGTACTTC. Amino acids: CASSLGRVQETQYF.

The CDR3 bases are TGTGCCAGCAGCGCCGGACAGTTAGCAAGCTCCTACGAGCAGTACTTC. Protein product: CASSAGQLASSYEQYF. V usage is TRBV11-3 and J usage is TRBJ2-7; possibly TRBD1 for D (6 bases). The CDR3 totals 16 residues. CDR1 SGHNT and CDR2 YENEEA come from the germline V gene. Trimming stripped 5 bases from V and 0 bases from J, with 17 bases between.

The rearrangement joins TRBV27 to TRBJ1-6; possibly TRBD1 for D (5 bases). V gave up 5 bases and J gave up 10 bases, with 15 bases separating them. This CDR3 is built from 14 residues. Germline CDR1 and CDR2: MNHEY and SMNVEV (reference sequence). CDR3 protein: CASSPQGSRSPLHF. The DNA for the CDR3 is TGTGCCAGCAGTCCCCAGGGATCGCGATCACCCCTCCACTTT.

This chain uses TRBV13 with TRBJ2-7; 8 bases are shared with TRBD2. Trimming at V came to 5 bases and at J to 2 bases, leaving 8 bases not matched to a gene. CDR3 length: 15 amino acids. The germline V gene has CDR1 PRHDT and CDR2 FYEKMQ (reference sequence). The CDR3 protein is CASSGRLATTYEQYF. CDR3 nucleotides: TGTGCCAGCAGCGGCCGACTAGCGACCACCTACGAGCAGTACTTC. The variable domain in full, with the rest retrieved from reference TRBV13 and TRBJ2-7, is AAGVIQSPRHLIKEKRETATLKCYPIPRHDTVYWYQQGPGQDPQFLISFYEKMQSDKGSIPDRFSAQQFSDYHSELNMSSLELGDSALYFCASSGRLATTYEQYFGPGTRLTVT.

V gene TRBV19 combines with J gene TRBJ1-2; possible D gene TRBD1, 6 bases. V was shortened by 3 bases and J by 7 bases, with 18 bases between the two germline ends. Germline V gene lookup returns CDR1 LNHDA and CDR2 SQIVND (reference sequence). This CDR3 region has 15 residues. The CDR3 here is CASSILGAFEAGYTF. Here the CDR3 DNA reads TGTGCCAGTAGTATTTTGGGGGCTTTTGAGGCTGGCTACACCTTC.

This sequence joins TRBV7-2 and TRBJ1-3; D not certain. The CDR3 has 16 residues. Germline loops: CDR1 SGHTA, CDR2 FQGNSA. V shed 3 bases and J shed 4 bases, with 16 bases lying between them. The CDR3 region is CASSLRQLWAGNTIYF. As DNA, the CDR3 is TGTGCCAGCAGCTTGAGACAACTTTGGGCAGGAAACACCATATATTTT.

In its sample, this clone was seen once. J is TRBJ1-2 and V is TRBV9; 8 nucleotides align to TRBD1. The germline V gene has CDR1 SGDLS and CDR2 YYNGEE. The CDR3 has 15 residues. The trim removed 3 bases at V and 1 base at J, leaving 5 bases unmatched. The CDR3 sequence: CASSESTGDNYGYTF. CDR3 coding DNA: TGTGCCAGCAGCGAGTCGACAGGGGATAACTATGGCTACACCTTC.

This clone occurred once. The gene calls are TRBV2 and TRBJ2-1, with D maybe TRBD2 (6 bases). This CDR3 is 16 amino acids long. Trimming stripped 3 bases from V and 6 bases from J, with 18 bases between. Germline CDR1 reads SNHLY; CDR2 reads FYNNEI. CDR3 protein: CASSDSLGTPGNEQFF. The CDR3 DNA reads as TGTGCCAGCAGTGATAGCCTCGGGACTCCGGGCAATGAGCAGTTCTTC.

The genes are TRBV27 and TRBJ2-2, with D perhaps matching TRBD2 (5 bases). Germline assignment: CDR1 MNHEY and CDR2 SMNVEV (reference sequence). The CDR3 has 19 residues. Trimming took off 2 bases at V and 0 bases at J, with 19 bases between the two ends. CDR3 in DNA: TGTGCCAGCAGTTTAAACTCCCCGCGCGGGCAGACGAACACCGGGGAGCTGTTTTTT. It yields the protein CASSLNSPRGQTNTGELFF.

The chain recombines TRBV24-1 with TRBJ2-3; a weak D match, TRBD1 (6 bases). Germline CDR1 is KGHDR and CDR2 is SFDVKD. The CDR3 loop spans 13 amino acids. The V end was cut by 3 bases, the J end by 6 bases, with 9 bases between. Here the CDR3 DNA reads TGTGCCACCAGTGATCTCGACAGGGATACGCAGTATTTT. This gives the protein CATSDLDRDTQYF.

This sequence joins TRBV3-1 (or the pseudogene TRBV3-2) and TRBJ1-4; 11 positions match TRBD1. Losses at the gene ends were 1 base for V and 10 bases for J; bases not matched to a gene: 2. This CDR3 contains 14 residues. Germline V lookup: CDR1 LGHDT, CDR2 YNNKEL (reference sequence). The CDR3 protein is CASSQGDRGGKLFF. The CDR3 coding sequence is TGTGCCAGCAGCCAAGGGGACAGGGGGGGAAAACTGTTTTTT.

The chain is built from TRBV7-8 and TRBJ1-3; unclear D gene. The CDR3 covers 15 residues. Trimming removed 5 bases at V and 2 bases at J, with 13 bases between. The germline V gene has CDR1 SGHVS and CDR2 FQNEAQ. The CDR3 nucleotides are TGTGCCAGCAGCCCCACCGGGATGGCTGGAAACACCATATATTTT. Protein sequence: CASSPTGMAGNTIYF.